Shown below are 10 T cell receptor beta chains from a single sample sequenced in a study of T cells after yellow fever vaccination (dated by TCRdb to between 2018 and 2020). What this sample's treatment or condition label stands for: live attenuated yellow fever vaccine strain. The library was obtained by 5' RACE. Sequencing used an Illumina HiSeq 2500. TCRdb took the public reads, trimmed them with fastp at Q25, ran MiXCR for clone calling and kept in-frame beta chains. A single entry per CDR3 protein holds the most common genes and DNA from its merged rows. Across this sample there are a few hundred thousand distinct CDR3 sequences, with 8.1% seen only once. 15% to 20% of the sample lies in the top ten. Specimen: PBMCs, collected roughly 46 days after the first yellow fever vaccination. The receptors derive from a man younger than 35 who received the YFV17D yellow fever vaccine.

This clonotype was observed a few times. The chain recombines TRBV5-1 with TRBJ2-6; D possibly corresponds to TRBD2 (6 bases). V was trimmed by 4 bases and J by 4 bases, leaving 18 bases between them. This CDR3 has 17 residues. From germline, CDR1 is SGHRS and CDR2 YFSETQ. CDR3 sequence: CASSRNSPAGGANVLTF. As DNA, the CDR3 is TGCGCCAGCAGCCGAAATTCCCCGGCGGGAGGGGCCAACGTCCTGACTTTC. The variable domain in full, completed from reference TRBV5-1 and TRBJ2-6, reads KAGVTQTPRYLIKTRGQQVTLSCSPISGHRSVSWYQQTPGQGLQFLFEYFSETQRNKGNFPGRFSGRQFSNSRSEMNVSTLELGDSALYLCASSRNSPAGGANVLTFGAGSRLTVL.

This chain uses TRBV4-3 with TRBJ2-7, with unresolved D. CDR1 is LGHNA, CDR2 YSLEER, per germline. V lost 0 bases and J 2 bases, leaving 11 bases between the germline ends. This CDR3 comprises 15 residues. This CDR3 is CASSQEWQGAYEQYV. The CDR3 coding sequence is TGCGCCAGCAGCCAAGAGTGGCAAGGCGCCTACGAGCAGTACGTC.

The genes are TRBV12-3 or TRBV12-4 and TRBJ2-7; tentative D call: TRBD1 (5 bases). The CDR3 covers 13 residues. V was cut by 8 bases and J by 3 bases, with 14 bases left in between. In nucleotides, the CDR3 is TGTGCCAGCGCCTTAGGGGTTCGCTACGAGCAGTACTTC. Protein sequence: CASALGVRYEQYF.

This clonotype occurred a few times. The gene calls are TRBV5-4 and TRBJ2-6, with 8 bases that match TRBD1. CDR1 is SGHNT, CDR2 YYREEE, per germline (reference sequence). J gave up 6 bases and V 4 bases, and 9 bases lay outside the gene matches. The length of the CDR3 is 16 residues. CDR3 residues: CASSPDRGPTANVLTF. The CDR3 DNA sequence: TGTGCCAGCAGCCCTGACAGGGGCCCTACGGCCAACGTCCTGACTTTC.

This clonotype occurred a few times. The rearrangement uses TRBV20-1 and TRBJ1-1, with D unresolved. This CDR3 spans 15 amino acids. Trimming removed 0 bases from V and 5 bases from J, with 16 bases in between. Per germline, CDR1 DFQATT and CDR2 SNEGSKA (reference sequence). The CDR3 here is CSARDLVSSPTEAFF. CDR3 nucleotides: TGCAGTGCTAGAGATCTCGTCAGTTCCCCAACTGAAGCTTTCTTT.

This chain links TRBV6-5 with TRBJ1-2; 9 bases fit TRBD1. This CDR3 is built from 15 residues. With 4 bases clipped from V and 1 base from J, the junction kept 4 bases outside the gene matches. Germline V gene lookup returns CDR1 MNHEY and CDR2 SVGAGI. Here the CDR3 reads CASSSGTGHNYGYTF. CDR3 DNA: TGTGCCAGCAGTTCCGGGACAGGGCATAACTATGGCTACACCTTC.

The J gene is TRBJ1-5, the V gene TRBV6-2 or TRBV6-3; 10 nucleotides match TRBD1. J was trimmed by 6 bases and V by 6 bases; bases with no gene match: 5. CDR3 length equals 14 residues. Germline lookup yields CDR1 MNHEY and CDR2 SVGEGT. CDR3: CASSRGTGVQPQHF. In nucleotides, the CDR3 is TGTGCCAGCAGCCGAGGGACAGGGGTTCAGCCCCAGCATTTT.

The gene calls are TRBV4-3 and TRBJ2-5; no firm D call. Germline assignment: CDR1 LGHNA and CDR2 YSLEER. The CDR3 length is 13 residues. Trimming took 0 bases from V and 5 from J, leaving 7 bases between them. The CDR3 nucleotides read TGCGCCAGCAGCCAAGATAATCGTGAGACCCAGTACTTC. Its translation: CASSQDNRETQYF.

V and J are TRBV5-1 and TRBJ2-5; TRBD2 matches at 7 bases. This CDR3 comprises 14 residues. J gave up 4 bases and V 2 bases, and 5 bases lay outside the gene matches. Germline V CDR1 and CDR2: SGHRS, YFSETQ. The CDR3 is CASSFFGEGETQYF. The CDR3 DNA is TGCGCCAGCAGCTTCTTTGGGGAGGGAGAGACCCAGTACTTC.

This clonotype was seen a few times. The gene calls are TRBV20-1 and TRBJ1-1; D is unclear. This CDR3 has 14 residues. The V end was cut by 0 bases, the J end by 1 base, with 9 bases between. Germline-derived CDR1 and CDR2 are DFQATT and SNEGSKA (reference sequence). Here the CDR3 DNA reads TGCAGTGCTAGAGATCGGCGGACGAACACTGAAGCTTTCTTT. This encodes CSARDRRTNTEAFF.